The 26 T cell receptor beta chains listed next were all sequenced from one sample in a study of T cells after yellow fever vaccination. TCRdb reanalysed the 5' RACE reads using MiXCR and keeps one entry per CDR3 protein. The table has a few hundred thousand distinct CDR3 sequences, less than 9.5% seen once. The specimen was CD4+ T cells sorted from PBMCs, collected 5 days after the yellow fever booster vaccination. The receptor set was obtained from a man aged 18 to 35 who received the YFV17D yellow fever vaccine.

This chain connects TRBV5-1 to TRBJ2-7; maybe TRBD1 (6 bases). CDR1 SGHRS and CDR2 YFSETQ come from the germline V gene. V lost 0 bases, J lost 5 bases, and 15 bases lay in between. This CDR3 is built from 15 residues. In DNA form, the CDR3 reads TGCGCCAGCAGCTTGGATCTGACAGGCAGCAACGAGCAGTACTTC. It encodes CASSLDLTGSNEQYF.

This clonotype was detected a few times. The rearrangement uses TRBV6-2 or TRBV6-3 and TRBJ2-5; the match to TRBD1 covers 7 bases. The V gene end was trimmed by 4 bases and the J gene end by 5 bases; junction bases not matched to a gene: 10. Germline CDR1 and CDR2: MNHEY and SVGEGT. This CDR3 has 15 residues. The CDR3 DNA reads TGTGCCAGCAGTTCTGCAGGGGGTGGCGGGGAGACCCAGTACTTC. It translates to CASSSAGGGGETQYF.

The genes are TRBV19 and TRBJ2-4; D unclear. From germline, CDR1 is LNHDA and CDR2 SQIVND (reference sequence). The CDR3 runs to 11 residues. V lost 5 bases and J lost 8, with 7 bases in between. CDR3 bases: TGTGCCAGTAGTCGACACGACATTCAGTACTTC. This gives the protein CASSRHDIQYF.

There are many counts of this clonotype. The gene calls are TRBV6-5 and TRBJ1-5; D remains unclear. CDR1 is MNHEY and CDR2 is SVGAGI in the germline V gene. V lost 1 base to trimming and J lost 7 bases, with 5 bases between them. There are 12 residues in the CDR3. CDR3 residues: CASSYLRQPQHF. The DNA for the CDR3 is TGTGCCAGCAGTTACTTACGACAGCCCCAGCATTTT.

This clonotype came up many times. The genes are TRBV4-2 and TRBJ2-3; no reliable D call. The CDR3 extends over 14 amino acids. The V gene's germline CDR1 is LGHNA and CDR2 YNFKEQ. Trimming took 7 bases from V and 0 from J, leaving 11 bases between them. The CDR3: CASNFGQSTDTQYF. The CDR3 region has the DNA TGTGCCAGCAATTTCGGCCAAAGCACAGATACGCAGTATTTT.

The V gene is TRBV7-8, the J gene TRBJ2-3; D gene ambiguous. This CDR3 contains 11 residues. Trimming pared 8 bases from V and 5 bases from J, leaving 8 bases between. CDR1 is SGHVS, CDR2 FQNEAQ, per germline. CDR3 protein: CASCQGDTQYF. In nucleotides, the CDR3 is TGTGCCAGCTGTCAAGGAGATACGCAGTATTTT.

The sample holds many counts of this clonotype. The genes are TRBV7-9 and TRBJ2-5, with D unclear. Trimming cost V 5 bases and J 4 bases, with 11 bases left between them. This CDR3 region has 13 residues. Germline CDR1 and CDR2: SEHNR and FQNEAQ (reference sequence). The CDR3 protein is CASSRQAVETQYF. Here the CDR3 DNA reads TGTGCCAGCAGCCGGCAGGCGGTAGAGACCCAGTACTTC.

The sample holds many counts of this clonotype. J is TRBJ2-5 and V is TRBV11-2; either TRBD1 or TRBD2 may fit D (6 bases each). Germline V gene data show CDR1 as SGHAT and CDR2 as FQNNGV. This CDR3 has 13 amino acids. With 6 bases removed from V and 2 bases from J, the gap between germline ends came to 10 bases. The CDR3 nucleotides read TGTGCCAGCAGTACGGGGGCGCAAGAGACCCAGTACTTC. Its protein is CASSTGAQETQYF. The variable domain in full, completed from reference TRBV11-2 and TRBJ2-5, reads EAGVAQSPRYKIIEKRQSVAFWCNPISGHATLYWYQQILGQGPKLLIQFQNNGVVDDSQLPKDRFSAERLKGVDSTLKIQPAKLEDSAVYLCASSTGAQETQYFGPGTRLLVL.

The rearrangement joins TRBV4-2 to TRBJ2-3, with 7 bases lining up with TRBD1. The V and J ends lost 0 bases and 6 bases, in that order; junction bases with no gene match: 6. There are 15 residues in the CDR3. Germline-derived CDR1 and CDR2 are LGHNA and YNFKEQ. CDR3 sequence (DNA): TGTGCCAGCAGCCAAGATGTACAGGGGTGGGATACGCAGTATTTT. It codes for CASSQDVQGWDTQYF.

This clonotype has more than one count but fewer than ten. The chain has TRBV6-5 and TRBJ2-5; 10 nucleotides align to TRBD2. Germline V gene data show CDR1 as MNHEY and CDR2 as SVGAGI. Germline trimming cut 6 bases from V and 1 base from J; bases unmatched to any gene: 8. The CDR3 contains 16 residues. The CDR3 DNA sequence: TGTGCCAGCAGCCTAGCGGGGGCCACCATCCAAGAGACCCAGTACTTC. Translated, it gives CASSLAGATIQETQYF.

This clonotype was recorded many times. The V gene is TRBV12-3 or TRBV12-4, the J gene TRBJ1-3, with D hard to call. The CDR3 runs 15 residues. The V end was cut by 5 bases, the J end by 0 bases, with 11 bases between. The CDR3 spells CASSPQSSSGNTIYF. The CDR3 DNA reads as TGTGCCAGCAGTCCACAATCGAGCTCTGGAAACACCATATATTTT.

A few counts support this clonotype. CDR3 sequence (DNA): TGCGCCAGCAGCTTCGACATGACCAACACAGATACGCAGTATTTT. Translation: CASSFDMTNTDTQYF. The chain carries TRBV5-1 and TRBJ2-3; the D is unclear. Germline V CDR1 and CDR2: SGHRS, YFSETQ. The V end lost 2 bases, the J end lost 2 bases, and 12 bases lay between the germline ends. The CDR3 runs to 15 residues.

The chain uses TRBV19 and TRBJ2-2, with 8 bases aligning to TRBD1. The V gene end was trimmed by 5 bases and the J gene end by 6 bases; junction bases not matched to a gene: 14. The CDR3 is 17 residues long. Germline V gene sequence: CDR1 LNHDA, CDR2 SQIVND (reference sequence). CDR3 sequence: CASSGRTGWDLAGELFF. CDR3 bases: TGTGCCAGTAGTGGCCGGACAGGGTGGGATTTGGCCGGGGAGCTGTTTTTT.

This chain uses TRBV7-2 with TRBJ1-1; TRBD1 matches 7 bases. The junction had 5 bases not matched to a gene; V was cut back by 3 bases and J by 4 bases. Germline values: CDR1 SGHTA, CDR2 FQGNSA. The CDR3 runs 14 residues. CDR3 residues: CASSLTGSGTEAFF. The CDR3, as DNA: TGTGCCAGCAGCTTGACAGGGAGTGGCACTGAAGCTTTCTTT.

V and J are TRBV19 and TRBJ2-1; D is undetermined. Trimming removed 8 bases from V and 8 bases from J, with 10 bases in between. CDR1 and CDR2 from the germline V gene are LNHDA and SQIVND (reference sequence). This CDR3 has 11 residues. The CDR3 reads CASARVDEQFF. The DNA of the CDR3 is TGTGCCAGTGCCCGGGTTGATGAGCAGTTCTTC.

There are many counts of this clonotype. The V call is TRBV19, the J call TRBJ1-4, with D possibly matching TRBD1 (6 bases). The CDR3 contains 15 residues. Germline CDR1 is LNHDA and CDR2 is SQIVND (reference sequence). The V gene lost 4 bases and the J gene lost 8 bases, with 17 bases spanning the gap. In DNA, the CDR3 is TGTGCCAGTAGTACTAGGACAGTGAGTCGCGAAAAACTGTTTTTT. Encoded protein: CASSTRTVSREKLFF.

This rearrangement joins TRBV28 to TRBJ2-5; no clear D gene. V shed 5 bases and J shed 5 bases, with 9 bases lying between them. Germline CDR1 MDHEN, CDR2 SYDVKM. The CDR3 sequence is 12 residues long. The CDR3 is CASSPAWETQYF. CDR3 DNA: TGTGCCAGCAGTCCAGCTTGGGAGACCCAGTACTTC. The whole variable domain, filled in from reference TRBV28 and TRBJ2-5, reads DVKVTQSSRYLVKRTGEKVFLECVQDMDHENMFWYRQDPGLGLRLIYFSYDVKMKEKGDIPEGYSVSREKKERFSLILESASTNQTSMYLCASSPAWETQYFGPGTRLLVL.

This clonotype came up a few times. The chain carries TRBV7-2 and TRBJ2-3, with D possibly matching TRBD1 (6 bases). The V gene lost 2 bases and the J gene lost 6 bases, with 12 bases spanning the gap. The CDR3 contains 14 residues. Germline CDR1 reads SGHTA; CDR2 reads FQGNSA. The DNA for the CDR3 is TGTGCCAGCAGCTTAAGCGCAGGGGAGGATACGCAGTATTTT. Its translation is CASSLSAGEDTQYF.

This clonotype was observed a handful of times. V gene TRBV7-3 combines with J gene TRBJ1-1; D gene uncertain. Trimming cost V 9 bases and J 10 bases, with 15 bases left between them. CDR3 length: 11 residues. Germline lookup yields CDR1 SGHTA and CDR2 FQGTGA. CDR3: CARGIWGGAFF. The CDR3 bases are TGTGCCAGGGGTATATGGGGTGGAGCTTTCTTT.

The chain combines TRBV28 with TRBJ1-6; TRBD1 aligns across 9 bases. V dropped 9 bases and J dropped 10; count of bases not matched to a gene: 4. The CDR3 totals 12 residues. The germline CDR1 and CDR2 sequences are MDHEN and SYDVKM. CDR3 in amino acids: CASRDRASPLHF. CDR3 sequence (DNA): TGTGCCAGTAGGGACAGGGCATCACCCCTCCACTTT.

The chain links TRBV12-3 or TRBV12-4 to TRBJ1-1, with D perhaps TRBD1 (5 bases). The CDR3 covers 14 residues. Trimming shortened V by 4 bases and J by 4 bases, and 13 bases separated the two germline ends. The CDR3 region has the DNA TGTGCCAGCAGTTCCCCAGGAGGGGTCACTGAAGCTTTCTTT. Protein: CASSSPGGVTEAFF.

The chain joins TRBV18 to TRBJ1-2, with TRBD1 matching 9 bases. V gave up 5 bases and J gave up 4 bases; unmatched junction bases: 17. This CDR3 spans 18 amino acids. Germline lookup yields CDR1 KGHSH and CDR2 LQKENI. The CDR3 region is CASSYDGTGYTSGYGYTF. In DNA form, the CDR3 reads TGTGCCAGCTCATACGATGGGACAGGGTACACCTCTGGCTATGGCTACACCTTC.

The chain has TRBV10-1 and TRBJ2-5; no definite D call. Germline CDR1 WNHNN, CDR2 SYGVQD (reference sequence). This CDR3 is built from 16 residues. Between the trimmed V and J ends, which lost 2 bases and 5 bases, there was a span of 18 bases. CDR3 in DNA: TGCGCCAGCAGTGAGGGCAAGTCGGCCCGTGGGGAGACCCAGTACTTC. As protein: CASSEGKSARGETQYF.

The chain couples TRBV6-1 to TRBJ2-2; D may be TRBD2 (6 bases). V shed 6 bases and J shed 6 bases, with 20 bases lying between them. Germline CDR1 is MNHNS and CDR2 is SASEGT. The CDR3 sequence is 16 residues long. The CDR3 here is CASRPAGTSGSGELFF. DNA for the CDR3: TGTGCCAGCAGGCCCGCGGGGACTTCGGGTTCCGGGGAGCTGTTTTTT.

This clonotype was picked up a small number of times. The chain recombines TRBV28 with TRBJ2-7; no clear D. In germline, CDR1 is MDHEN, CDR2 SYDVKM. Trimming stripped 3 bases from V and 3 bases from J, with 6 bases between. The CDR3 has 12 residues. CDR3 sequence reads: CASSFWGYEQYV. CDR3 DNA: TGTGCCAGCAGTTTCTGGGGCTACGAGCAGTACGTC.

V gene TRBV6-1 combines with J gene TRBJ1-2; tentative D call: TRBD1 (5 bases). Germline V gene sequence: CDR1 MNHNS, CDR2 SASEGT. V gave up 7 bases and J gave up 5 bases, with 14 bases separating them. The CDR3 is made up of 13 amino acids. CDR3 region: CASTTGDWYGYTF. In nucleotides, the CDR3 is TGTGCCAGCACAACAGGAGATTGGTATGGCTACACCTTC.